The 15 T cell receptor beta chains below all came from one sample that was sequenced in a study of T cells in localized non-small cell lung cancer. The method was immunoSEQ multiplex PCR; TCRdb's version includes in-frame clones alone and lacks a portion of them. The sample consists of about 72,000 clones, 70% to 90% of them appearing once. The specimen was peripheral blood, collected before any cancer treatment. The origin of the receptors is a female donor older than 55 with stage I lung adenocarcinoma.

The V and J genes are TRBV28 and TRBJ1-4; 7 nucleotides match TRBD1. The V gene's germline CDR1 is MDHEN and CDR2 SYDVKM. CDR3 length equals 14 residues. V shed 6 bases, J shed 7 bases, and the junction held 8 bases outside the gene matches. The CDR3 here is CASRPQGFGEKLFF. CDR3 DNA: TGTGCCAGCAGGCCACAGGGGTTCGGTGAAAAACTGTTTTTT. Full variable domain (remainder filled in from reference TRBV28 and TRBJ1-4): DVKVTQSSRYLVKRTGEKVFLECVQDMDHENMFWYRQDPGLGLRLIYFSYDVKMKEKGDIPEGYSVSREKKERFSLILESASTNQTSMYLCASRPQGFGEKLFFGSGTQLSVL.

The count of this clone is one. The chain employs TRBV5-1 and TRBJ2-7; 9 bases match TRBD1. This CDR3 contains 14 residues. Germline CDR1 is SGHRS and CDR2 is YFSETQ. The trim removed 4 bases at V and 4 bases at J, leaving 6 bases unmatched. The CDR3 loop reads CASSEQGARYEQYF. CDR3 in DNA: TGCGCCAGCAGCGAACAGGGGGCGCGGTACGAGCAGTACTTC.

The V gene is TRBV7-8, the J gene TRBJ1-2, with a tentative D call TRBD1 (6 bases). The CDR3 totals 13 residues. V was pared by 5 bases and J by 3 bases, with 10 bases between. Germline CDR1 is SGHVS and CDR2 is FQNEAQ. The CDR3 nucleotides read TGTGCCAGCAGCCCGAGGACAGACTATGGCTACACCTTC. This sequence encodes CASSPRTDYGYTF.

This chain connects TRBV4-2 to TRBJ2-7; D may be TRBD1 or TRBD2 (5 bases each). V lost 8 bases, J lost 2 bases, and 10 bases lay in between. The CDR3 is 12 residues long. Looked up from germline, CDR1 is LGHNA and CDR2 is YNFKEQ. In nucleotides, the CDR3 is TGTGCCAGCGGGACGCCTACCTACGAGCAGTACTTC. This gives the protein CASGTPTYEQYF.

The J gene is TRBJ2-7, the V gene TRBV7-8, with D possibly TRBD2 on 5 matching bases. This CDR3 is built from 13 residues. Germline V gene sequence: CDR1 SGHVS, CDR2 FQNEAQ. V was shortened by 5 bases and J by 6 bases, with 14 bases between the two germline ends. CDR3 in DNA: TGTGCCAGCAGCACCATGTCCGGGGTCGAGCAGTACTTC. Translation: CASSTMSGVEQYF.

J is TRBJ2-2 and V is TRBV19; a possible D gene is TRBD1 (6 bases). The CDR3 is made up of 13 amino acids. Germline assignment: CDR1 LNHDA and CDR2 SQIVND (reference sequence). V lost 5 bases, J lost 7 bases, and 11 bases lay in between. The CDR3 reads CASSLGAYGELFF. Here the CDR3 DNA reads TGTGCCAGTAGTTTGGGGGCGTACGGGGAGCTGTTTTTT.

This rearrangement joins TRBV19 to TRBJ1-1; 9 nucleotides line up with TRBD1. The CDR3 totals 14 residues. V gave up 7 bases and J gave up 1 base; unmatched junction bases: 4. CDR1 and CDR2 (germline): LNHDA, SQIVND (reference sequence). DNA of the CDR3: TGTGCCAGTAACAGGGACAGGGCGAACACTGAAGCTTTCTTT. Translation: CASNRDRANTEAFF.

The rearrangement links TRBV5-1 to TRBJ1-2; D gene unclear. The V end was cut by 2 bases, the J end by 6 bases, with 11 bases between. The length of the CDR3 is 13 residues. CDR1 is SGHRS and CDR2 is YFSETQ in the germline V gene. CDR3 coding DNA: TGCGCCAGCAGCTTCTCACAGAACCATGGCTACACCTTC. It encodes CASSFSQNHGYTF.

This clone was seen a handful of times. V usage is TRBV18 and J usage is TRBJ1-4, with D perhaps matching TRBD1 (5 bases). The CDR3 totals 13 residues. V was clipped by 3 bases and J by 10 bases, with 12 bases between them. Germline loops: CDR1 KGHSH, CDR2 LQKENI. CDR3 residues: CASSPSGGGKLFF. CDR3 nucleotide sequence: TGTGCCAGCTCACCGTCCGGTGGGGGAAAACTGTTTTTT.

This clone was seen a single time. This rearrangement joins TRBV7-9 to TRBJ1-3, with a possible D match to TRBD1 (6 bases). The germline V gene has CDR1 SEHNR and CDR2 FQNEAQ (reference sequence). V shed 2 bases and J shed 4 bases, with 9 bases lying between them. The CDR3 sequence is 14 residues long. The CDR3 protein is CASSLPTGGNTIYF. In nucleotides, the CDR3 is TGTGCCAGCAGCTTACCGACAGGCGGAAACACCATATATTTT.

The genes are TRBV10-3 and TRBJ2-7; the D gene is possibly TRBD1 (5 bases). This CDR3 contains 15 residues. Germline loops: CDR1 ENHRY, CDR2 SYGVKD. The ends were cut back, 2 bases at V and 3 bases at J, with 14 bases in the middle. CDR3 sequence reads: CAISEPQGLNYEQYF. The CDR3, as DNA: TGTGCCATCAGTGAGCCTCAGGGTCTCAACTACGAGCAGTACTTC.

This rearrangement joins TRBV19 to TRBJ1-5, with unresolved D. CDR3 size: 13 residues. V was cut by 5 bases and J by 11 bases, with 16 bases left in between. CDR1 is LNHDA and CDR2 is SQIVND in the germline V gene (reference sequence). The CDR3 DNA follows: TGTGCCAGTAGTCCCGTGTTTGGGTCGACCCAGCATTTT. Amino acid sequence: CASSPVFGSTQHF.

This chain links TRBV5-1 with TRBJ1-2; TRBD1 might be the D (6 bases). This CDR3 spans 19 amino acids. V was pared by 4 bases and J by 8 bases, with 33 bases between. Germline V gene data show CDR1 as SGHRS and CDR2 as YFSETQ. The CDR3 region has the DNA TGCGCCAGCAGCGGCAAGTTAGGGGCAGGGGTGGTGTCGCTGGACGGCTACACCTTC. It translates to CASSGKLGAGVVSLDGYTF.

The chain has TRBV7-9 and TRBJ1-2, with 7 bases fitting TRBD1. Trimming took 0 bases from V and 4 from J; bases not matched to a gene: 8. The CDR3 is 16 residues long. Germline CDR1 SEHNR, CDR2 FQNEAQ (reference sequence). The CDR3 DNA is TGTGCCAGCAGCTTAGCGCCCGATGCAGGGGGCTATGGCTACACCTTC. This encodes CASSLAPDAGGYGYTF.

There are a few counts of this clone. This sequence joins TRBV5-1 and TRBJ2-2; 9 bases are a match to TRBD1. Germline assignment: CDR1 SGHRS and CDR2 YFSETQ. The J segment lost 4 bases and the V segment lost 2 bases, leaving 3 bases of the junction unmatched. CDR3 length: 15 residues. CDR3 coding DNA: TGCGCCAGCAGCTTTACAGGGGGCGGCACCGGGGAGCTGTTTTTT. Its translation: CASSFTGGGTGELFF.